The 21 T cell receptor beta chains below all came from one sample that was sequenced in a study of T cell responses to AZD1222 COVID-19 vaccine. Produced via immunoSEQ multiplex PCR; TCRdb's table is partial and in-frame only. Here the sample spans about 150,000 clones, 90% being singletons. Source: peripheral blood, taken on day 0 of AZD1222 vaccination. The receptors stem from an adult in good health.

This clone was observed a few times. The CDR3 sequence: CASSPDGVDTEAFF. CDR3 nucleotides: TGTGCCAGCAGCCCCGACGGGGTCGACACTGAAGCTTTCTTT. The V gene is TRBV11-3, the J gene TRBJ1-1; D remains ambiguous. CDR1 SGHNT and CDR2 YENEEA come from the germline V gene. Between the trimmed V and J ends, which lost 5 bases and 3 bases, there was a span of 13 bases. This CDR3 spans 14 amino acids.

The chain has TRBV18 and TRBJ2-2, with 10 bases that match TRBD2. Trimming removed 1 base from V and 2 bases from J; junction bases left unmatched: 4. Germline V CDR1 and CDR2: KGHSH, LQKENI. The CDR3 loop spans 17 amino acids. CDR3 sequence: CASSPLRLAGNTGELFF. CDR3 nucleotide sequence: TGTGCCAGCTCACCACTCCGACTAGCGGGCAACACCGGGGAGCTGTTTTTT.

The chain recombines TRBV28 with TRBJ1-1, with D tentatively TRBD1 (5 bases). Germline-derived CDR1 and CDR2 are MDHEN and SYDVKM. The CDR3 totals 13 residues. V was cut by 2 bases and J by 4 bases, with 8 bases left in between. This CDR3 is CASSLGGFTEAFF. CDR3 bases: TGTGCCAGCAGTTTAGGGGGATTCACTGAAGCTTTCTTT.

The chain recombines TRBV7-2 with TRBJ1-4, with D possibly matching TRBD1 (5 bases). Trimming pared 4 bases from V and 8 bases from J, leaving 20 bases between. Germline V gene sequence: CDR1 SGHTA, CDR2 FQGNSA. The CDR3 runs 16 residues. This CDR3 reads CASSWGVTQSGEKLFF. The CDR3 region has the DNA TGTGCCAGCAGCTGGGGGGTGACCCAATCCGGCGAAAAACTGTTTTTT.

This sequence joins TRBV20-1 and TRBJ1-1; no clear D. Per germline, CDR1 DFQATT and CDR2 SNEGSKA (reference sequence). Trimming cost V 6 bases and J 11 bases, with 16 bases left between them. The CDR3 runs 11 residues. This CDR3 reads CSAPRTVHAFF. The DNA for the CDR3 is TGCAGTGCCCCGCGGACGGTGCACGCTTTCTTT.

This chain links TRBV5-8 with TRBJ1-3, with a tentative D call TRBD1 (5 bases). V dropped 0 bases and J dropped 3 bases, with 7 bases sitting between them. The CDR3 loop spans 14 amino acids. CDR1 is SGHTS, CDR2 YDEGEE, per germline. The CDR3 loop is CASSLGRGGNTIYF. The CDR3 nucleotides read TGTGCCAGCAGCTTGGGAAGGGGTGGAAACACCATATATTTT.

J is TRBJ2-2 and V is TRBV29-1; 9 positions match TRBD2. Losses at the gene ends were 5 bases for V and 6 bases for J; bases not matched to a gene: 10. This CDR3 is built from 15 residues. The germline CDR1 and CDR2 sequences are SQVTM and ANQGSEA. This chain's CDR3 is CSVLAGVGGPGELFF. CDR3 sequence (DNA): TGCAGCGTTTTAGCGGGAGTGGGAGGCCCCGGGGAGCTGTTTTTT.

This clone was counted a single time. V gene TRBV7-2 combines with J gene TRBJ2-1; 8 nucleotides align to TRBD2. CDR1 is SGHTA and CDR2 is FQGNSA in the germline V gene. The V segment lost 3 bases and the J segment 7 bases; nucleotides outside the gene matches: 5. CDR3 length: 14 residues. In DNA form, the CDR3 reads TGTGCCAGCAGCTTTCGGGAGGGGGAAAATGAGCAGTTCTTC. This translates into CASSFREGENEQFF.

This chain links TRBV7-9 with TRBJ1-4; D gene ambiguous. The CDR3 sequence is 16 residues long. In germline, CDR1 is SEHNR, CDR2 FQNEAQ (reference sequence). V lost 5 bases and J 4 bases, leaving 17 bases between the germline ends. The CDR3 DNA reads as TGTGCCAGCAGCGATAACGTCCGGGGTCTTAATGAAAAACTGTTTTTT. It is translated as CASSDNVRGLNEKLFF.

This clone was observed a single time. This chain connects TRBV7-2 to TRBJ1-4; 7 bases fit TRBD1. Germline V lookup: CDR1 SGHTA, CDR2 FQGNSA. V trimming: 5 bases; J trimming: 5 bases; junction bases outside the gene matches: 8. The CDR3 is 15 amino acids. The CDR3 nucleotides read TGTGCCAGCAGCCCAGGGGACAGCCCAAATGAAAAACTGTTTTTT. Amino acids: CASSPGDSPNEKLFF.

This chain links TRBV5-4 with TRBJ2-7; D unresolved. Trimming took off 4 bases at V and 3 bases at J, with 11 bases between the two ends. CDR3 length: 13 amino acids. Looked up from germline, CDR1 is SGHNT and CDR2 is YYREEE (reference sequence). CDR3 protein: CASSPRPFYEQYF. The DNA of the CDR3 is TGTGCCAGCAGCCCCCGACCCTTCTACGAGCAGTACTTC.

J is TRBJ1-1 and V is TRBV18; no definite D call. V shed 1 base and J shed 3 bases, with 12 bases lying between them. Germline loops: CDR1 KGHSH, CDR2 LQKENI. CDR3 length: 15 amino acids. The CDR3 region is CASSPRGPQDTEAFF. Here the CDR3 DNA reads TGTGCCAGCTCACCACGAGGTCCCCAGGACACTGAAGCTTTCTTT. The full variable domain, completed using reference TRBV18 and TRBJ1-1, is NAGVMQNPRHLVRRRGQEARLRCSPMKGHSHVYWYRQLPEEGLKFMVYLQKENIIDESGMPKERFSAEFPKEGPSILRIQQVVRGDSAAYFCASSPRGPQDTEAFFGQGTRLTVV.

The V call is TRBV15, the J call TRBJ2-3; TRBD1 matches at 7 bases. Trimming at V came to 0 bases and at J to 2 bases, leaving 8 bases not matched to a gene. This CDR3 has 17 amino acids. The germline V gene has CDR1 LNHNV and CDR2 YYDKDF (reference sequence). The CDR3 region is CATSREPRGNPTDTQYF. CDR3 in DNA: TGTGCCACCAGCAGAGAACCCAGGGGGAACCCCACAGATACGCAGTATTTT.

This clone came up once. CDR3 in DNA: TGTGCCAGCAGTCCGTCGGGACAGGGAGGGGCCGGGGAGCTGTTTTTT. It yields the protein CASSPSGQGGAGELFF. The chain couples TRBV28 to TRBJ2-2, with 9 bases that match TRBD1. CDR3 length equals 16 residues. Trimming cost V 5 bases and J 6 bases; bases outside gene matches: 10. Per germline, CDR1 MDHEN and CDR2 SYDVKM.

V is TRBV14 and J is TRBJ2-1; no clear D. The length of the CDR3 is 12 residues. Germline CDR1 SGHDN, CDR2 FVKESK. The V and J ends lost 3 bases and 7 bases respectively, with 7 bases between them. For the CDR3, the DNA is TGTGCCAGCAGCCACGGGCGGAATGAGCAGTTCTTC. Translation: CASSHGRNEQFF.

This clone was seen once. This chain connects TRBV19 to TRBJ2-2; TRBD2 aligns across 8 bases. CDR1 LNHDA and CDR2 SQIVND come from the germline V gene (reference sequence). The J segment lost 5 bases and the V segment lost 3 bases, leaving 5 bases of the junction unmatched. CDR3 size: 15 residues. CDR3 residues: CASSIGRVETGELFF. The CDR3 DNA reads TGTGCCAGTAGTATCGGGAGGGTTGAAACCGGGGAGCTGTTTTTT.

This clone has only one observation. The chain recombines TRBV7-6 with TRBJ1-2; D remains ambiguous. This CDR3 has 13 amino acids. Germline CDR1 reads SGHVS; CDR2 reads FNYEAQ. The germline V and J ends were trimmed by 5 bases and 6 bases, with 13 bases remaining between them. In DNA form, the CDR3 reads TGTGCCAGCAGCGGGTGGCGGACCCATGGCTACACCTTC. This gives the protein CASSGWRTHGYTF.

Here the CDR3 reads CASSTVTGADTQYF. DNA of the CDR3: TGTGCCAGTAGTACCGTAACAGGGGCAGATACGCAGTATTTT. The gene calls are TRBV19 and TRBJ2-3, with 7 bases that match TRBD1. The CDR3 totals 14 residues. V dropped 4 bases and J dropped 4; count of bases not matched to a gene: 5. Germline CDR1 is LNHDA and CDR2 is SQIVND (reference sequence). The complete variable domain, with remaining parts taken from reference TRBV19 and TRBJ2-3, reads DGGITQSPKYLFRKEGQNVTLSCEQNLNHDAMYWYRQDPGQGLRLIYYSQIVNDFQKGDIAEGYSVSREKKESFPLTVTSAQKNPTAFYLCASSTVTGADTQYFGPGTRLTVL.

The chain recombines TRBV2 with TRBJ1-1; D remains unclear. V was shortened by 2 bases and J by 7 bases, with 5 bases between the two germline ends. Germline-derived CDR1 and CDR2 are SNHLY and FYNNEI. The CDR3 loop spans 11 amino acids. The CDR3 sequence is CASSEYGEAFF. CDR3 sequence (DNA): TGTGCCAGCAGTGAATATGGTGAAGCTTTCTTT.

The chain joins TRBV6-5 to TRBJ1-1; 8 bases fit TRBD1. The CDR3 is 16 amino acids. From germline, CDR1 is MNHEY and CDR2 SVGAGI. V gave up 1 base and J gave up 8 bases; unmatched junction bases: 12. CDR3 protein: CASSYFPPPTGAEAFF. The CDR3 region has the DNA TGTGCCAGCAGTTACTTCCCCCCTCCGACAGGGGCCGAAGCTTTCTTT.

The chain links TRBV7-9 to TRBJ1-4; tentative D call: TRBD1 (6 bases). This CDR3 is built from 13 residues. V was pared by 5 bases and J by 5 bases, with 9 bases between. Germline CDR1 reads SEHNR; CDR2 reads FQNEAQ (reference sequence). CDR3 nucleotides: TGTGCCAGCAGCAGGGGACAAAATGAAAAACTGTTTTTT. Translation: CASSRGQNEKLFF.